The entry below describes one TCR beta chain. Its specific antigen is unknown. The sample holds no much larger clone one base away, and base qualities are not on file. PBMCs were isolated by Ficoll-Paque density gradient centrifugation. These data belong to a study of T-cell memory formation after mild COVID-19 (dated by TCRdb to the early 2020s). General notes on the study: TCR sequence clusters from the two donors were largely donor specific. In a couple of donors, T-cell clones that expanded and contracted after mild COVID-19 were followed by sequencing TCRalpha and TCRbeta repertoires longitudinally. Two young, previously healthy adult volunteers, one female and one male, were included in the cohort. Paper-wide results and their limitations: The study covered only a couple of mild cases, and larger cohorts including severe cases with pre-infection samples were considered necessary. Some responding clones were detected in pre-infection memory, suggesting pre-existing cross-reactive memory T cells joined the SARS-CoV-2 response. Contracting CD4+ clones turned up mainly in the CM and EM memory subsets, whereas EMRA was where CD8+ clones were enriched. Balanced CD4/CD8 phenotypes were observed for clones contracting from day 15 to 85, whereas a bias towards CD4+ was observed for a second wave of clones expanding from day 15 to 37. SARS-CoV-2 specificity of the second-wave clones peaking on day 37 was not confirmed.

The germline V end is reduced by 5 bases and the J end by 5 bases; junction bases left unmatched: 13. Counted from cysteine to phenylalanine, this CDR3 has 16 amino acids. Only the CDR3 DNA stays, 48 bases, in frame from base 1. The germline V gene encodes CDR1 SEHNR and CDR2 FQNEAQ (reference sequence). Sequencer: Illumina NovaSeq 6000. TCRalpha and TCRbeta cDNA libraries were constructed by 5'RACE with constant-segment primers, with sample barcodes and unique molecular identifiers being introduced. Trizol reagent was used to extract RNA from every sample. Library amplification was performed in two PCR steps, and a second sample barcode and Illumina TruSeq adapters were introduced in the second step. The libraries were sequenced on an Illumina NovaSeq using 2 x 150 bp paired-end reads. Concerning the study's data processing: Reads were demultiplexed and collapsed into UMI-guided consensus sequences with migec v1.2.7. With mixcr v2.1.11, UMI consensuses were aligned to TRA and TRB V and J templates and assembled into clonotypes. A clonotype was counted as expanded or contracted only if both edgeR and NoisET called the change significant, with noise models trained on biological replicates. For edgeR calls, the cutoffs were a false discovery rate-adjusted p below 0.01 and a log2 fold-change threshold of 1. PCA with hierarchical clustering of max-normalized trajectories of the 1000 most abundant clonotypes was used as exploratory dynamics analysis. Separately sequenced CD4+ and CD8+ repertoires were used to assign the CD4 or CD8 phenotype of responding clones. TCRdb reran the public reads through fastp at Q25 and MiXCR, keeping productive beta chains. Entries are consolidated by CDR3 protein sequence, retaining the most common genes and DNA. The V and J calls, along with clone size, are taken from TCRdb and not from the paper's own processing. The sample has 400,000 to 500,000 distinct CDR3 sequences on record, about 24% of them singletons. Together, the top ten hold around 8.7% of the sample.

The chain joins TRBV7-9 to TRBJ2-3; 7 bases in the junction line up with TRBD2. This clonotype originated in an adult woman who had mild COVID-19 (a few samples of this study predate the infection). The sample titles of this study are shuffled in the database, so cell type and time point are left out; the donor was told from shared clones. Material: PBMCs or a T cell subset sorted from them (not recorded which). The nucleotides are TGTGCCAGCAGCCCCGGGACTACCCAGACAAGAGATACGCAGTATTTT. It encodes CASSPGTTQTRDTQYF. Beyond the CDR3, the reference TRBV7-9 and TRBJ2-3 genes provide the residues; the full variable domain reads: DTGVSQNPRHKITKRGQNVTFRCDPISEHNRLYWYRQTLGQGPEFLTYFQNEAQLEKSRLLSDRFSAERPKGSFSTLEIQRTEQGDSAMYLCASSPGTTQTRDTQYFGPGTRLTVL.